This T cell receptor beta chain is drawn from a study of vaccination and CD4 T cells after COVID-19. Cultured CD4+ T cells had their DNA profiled by the Oncomine TCR Beta short-read assay. Via MiXCR, TCRdb re-called the PCR reads, giving one row per CDR3 protein. The data show over 10,000 distinct CDR3 sequences, roughly three quarters seen once. Treatment noted: roughly 11-day PBMC culture with coronavirus spike peptide pools or control peptides (ViraFEST assay). Days 3 and 7 saw half the medium swapped for fresh IL-2 medium. Germline-derived CDR1 and CDR2 are SGHVS and FQNEAQ. V gave up 1 base and J gave up 3 bases; unmatched junction bases: 11. The CDR3 extends over 18 amino acids. In regard to this clonotype: Its antigen is unknown.

The V call is TRBV7-8, the J call TRBJ2-7, with 11 bases aligning to TRBD2. The specimen was CD4+ T cells from blood, cultured in vitro. The clonotype originates from a human donor who had recovered from COVID-19. The CDR3 DNA is TGTGCCAGCAGCTTAGGAAGAGGCCCAACTAGCGGGAGCTACGAGCAGTACTTC. This translates into CASSLGRGPTSGSYEQYF.